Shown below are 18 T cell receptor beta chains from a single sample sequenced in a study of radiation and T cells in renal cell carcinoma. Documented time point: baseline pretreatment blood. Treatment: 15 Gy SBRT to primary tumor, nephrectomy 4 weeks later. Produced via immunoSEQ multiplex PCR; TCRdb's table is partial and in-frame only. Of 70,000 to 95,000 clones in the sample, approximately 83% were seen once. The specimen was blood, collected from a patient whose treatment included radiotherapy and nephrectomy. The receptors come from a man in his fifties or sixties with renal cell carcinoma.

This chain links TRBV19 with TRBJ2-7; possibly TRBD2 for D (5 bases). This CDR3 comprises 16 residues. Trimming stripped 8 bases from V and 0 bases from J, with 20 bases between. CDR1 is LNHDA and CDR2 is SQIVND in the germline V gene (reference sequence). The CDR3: CASSTSGVRISYEQYF. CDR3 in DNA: TGTGCCAGTTCCACCTCCGGGGTACGGATCTCCTACGAGCAGTACTTC.

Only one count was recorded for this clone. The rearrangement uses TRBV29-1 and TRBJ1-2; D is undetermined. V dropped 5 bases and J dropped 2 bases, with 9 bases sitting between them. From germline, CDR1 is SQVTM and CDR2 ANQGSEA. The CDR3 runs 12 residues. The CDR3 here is CSVSDANYGYTF. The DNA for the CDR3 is TGCAGCGTTTCTGACGCGAACTATGGCTACACCTTC.

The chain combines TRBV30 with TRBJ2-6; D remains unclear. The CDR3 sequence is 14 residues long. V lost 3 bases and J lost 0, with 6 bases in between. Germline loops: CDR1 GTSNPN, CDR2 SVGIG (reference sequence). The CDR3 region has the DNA TGTGCCTGGAGCGTCGGCTCTGGGGCCAACGTCCTGACTTTC. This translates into CAWSVGSGANVLTF.

CDR3 in DNA: TGCGCCAGCAGCTCCCGACGTCGGGGCCAAAAGGGCACTGAAGCTTTCTTT. This sequence encodes CASSSRRRGQKGTEAFF. This chain uses TRBV5-1 with TRBJ1-1; TRBD1 might be the D (5 bases). Per germline, CDR1 SGHRS and CDR2 YFSETQ. CDR3 length: 17 amino acids. V was pared by 3 bases and J by 4 bases, with 22 bases between.

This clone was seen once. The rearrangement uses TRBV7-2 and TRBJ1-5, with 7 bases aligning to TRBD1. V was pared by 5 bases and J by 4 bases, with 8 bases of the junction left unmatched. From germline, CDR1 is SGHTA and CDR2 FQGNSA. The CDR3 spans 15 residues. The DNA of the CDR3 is TGTGCCAGCAGCGCCCGACAGGGTGAAAATCAGCCCCAGCATTTT. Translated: CASSARQGENQPQHF.

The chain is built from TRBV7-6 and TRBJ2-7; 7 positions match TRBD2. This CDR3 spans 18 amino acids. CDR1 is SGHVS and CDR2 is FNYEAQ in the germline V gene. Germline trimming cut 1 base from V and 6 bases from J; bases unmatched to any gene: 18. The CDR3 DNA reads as TGTGCCAGCAGCTTAGAGGTTTTGGTGGGACTAAGCCATGGCGAGCAGTACTTC. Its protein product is CASSLEVLVGLSHGEQYF.

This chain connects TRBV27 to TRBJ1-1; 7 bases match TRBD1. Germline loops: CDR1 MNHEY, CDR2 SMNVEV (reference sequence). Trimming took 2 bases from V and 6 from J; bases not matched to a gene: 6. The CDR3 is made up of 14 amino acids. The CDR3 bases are TGTGCCAGCAGTTTAGAGGGGGCGAGGTCTGAAGCTTTCTTT. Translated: CASSLEGARSEAFF.

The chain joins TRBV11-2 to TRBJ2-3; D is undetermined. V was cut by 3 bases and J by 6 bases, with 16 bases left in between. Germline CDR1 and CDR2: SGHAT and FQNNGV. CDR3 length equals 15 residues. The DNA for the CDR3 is TGTGCCAGCAGCTTGGTGGCGAGCCCACGGGATACGCAGTATTTT. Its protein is CASSLVASPRDTQYF.

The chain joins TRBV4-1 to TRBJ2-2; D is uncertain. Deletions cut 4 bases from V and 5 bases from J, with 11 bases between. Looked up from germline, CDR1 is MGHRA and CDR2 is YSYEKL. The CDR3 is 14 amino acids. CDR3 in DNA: TGCGCCAGCAGCCCTATCCTAAGAACCGGGGAGCTGTTTTTT. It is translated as CASSPILRTGELFF.

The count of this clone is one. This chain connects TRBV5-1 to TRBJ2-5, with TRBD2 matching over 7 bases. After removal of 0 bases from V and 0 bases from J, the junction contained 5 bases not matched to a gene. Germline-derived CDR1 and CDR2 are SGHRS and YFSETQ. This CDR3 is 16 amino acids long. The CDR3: CASSLAGGTNQETQYF. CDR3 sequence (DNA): TGCGCCAGCAGCTTGGCTGGGGGGACTAACCAAGAGACCCAGTACTTC. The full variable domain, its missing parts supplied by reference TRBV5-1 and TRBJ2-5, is KAGVTQTPRYLIKTRGQQVTLSCSPISGHRSVSWYQQTPGQGLQFLFEYFSETQRNKGNFPGRFSGRQFSNSRSEMNVSTLELGDSALYLCASSLAGGTNQETQYFGPGTRLLVL.

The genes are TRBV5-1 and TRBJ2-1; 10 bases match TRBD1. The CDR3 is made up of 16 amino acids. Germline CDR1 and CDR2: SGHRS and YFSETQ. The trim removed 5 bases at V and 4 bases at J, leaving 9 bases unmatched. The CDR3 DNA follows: TGCGCCAGCAGTCTTCGTGGGACAGGGGTATACAATGAGCAGTTCTTC. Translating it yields CASSLRGTGVYNEQFF.

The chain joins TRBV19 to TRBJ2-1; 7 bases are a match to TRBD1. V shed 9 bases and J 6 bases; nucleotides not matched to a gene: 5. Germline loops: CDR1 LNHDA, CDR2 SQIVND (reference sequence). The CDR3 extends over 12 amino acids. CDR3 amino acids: CASRDRPNEQFF. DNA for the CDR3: TGTGCCAGCAGGGACAGACCCAATGAGCAGTTCTTC.

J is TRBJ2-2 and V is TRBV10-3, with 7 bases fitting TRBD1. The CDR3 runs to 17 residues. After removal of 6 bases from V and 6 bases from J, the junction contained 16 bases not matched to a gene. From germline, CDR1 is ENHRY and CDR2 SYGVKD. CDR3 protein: CAISAYRQGEASGELFF. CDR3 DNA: TGTGCCATCAGCGCTTACCGACAGGGCGAGGCGTCCGGGGAGCTGTTTTTT.

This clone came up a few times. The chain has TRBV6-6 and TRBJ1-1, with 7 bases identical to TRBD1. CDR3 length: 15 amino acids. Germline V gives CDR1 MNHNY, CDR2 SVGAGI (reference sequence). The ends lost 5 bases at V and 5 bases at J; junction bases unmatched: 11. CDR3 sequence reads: CASSPRDSQRTEAFF. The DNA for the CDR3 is TGTGCCAGCAGTCCCCGGGACAGTCAGAGGACTGAAGCTTTCTTT.

The CDR3 here is CASSPLAGDGETQYF. The CDR3 DNA follows: TGTGCCAGCAGCCCACTAGCGGGGGATGGAGAGACCCAGTACTTC. V gene TRBV14 combines with J gene TRBJ2-5; 11 positions agree with TRBD2. Germline V gene sequence: CDR1 SGHDN, CDR2 FVKESK. V lost 4 bases, J lost 4 bases, and 5 bases stayed unmatched. The CDR3 is 15 amino acids.

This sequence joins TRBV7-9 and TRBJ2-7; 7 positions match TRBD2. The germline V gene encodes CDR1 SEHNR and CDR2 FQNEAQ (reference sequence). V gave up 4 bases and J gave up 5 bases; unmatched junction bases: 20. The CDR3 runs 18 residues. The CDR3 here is CASSSDLLASYTPDEQYF. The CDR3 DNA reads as TGTGCCAGCAGCTCAGATCTACTAGCGTCCTATACCCCGGACGAGCAGTACTTC.

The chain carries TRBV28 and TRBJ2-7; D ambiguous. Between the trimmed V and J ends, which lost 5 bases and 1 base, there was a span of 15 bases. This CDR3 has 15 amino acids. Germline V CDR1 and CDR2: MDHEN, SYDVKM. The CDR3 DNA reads TGTGCCAGCAGTCTCTCCGACGGACGATCCTACGAGCAGTACTTC. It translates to CASSLSDGRSYEQYF. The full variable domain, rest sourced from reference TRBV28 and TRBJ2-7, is DVKVTQSSRYLVKRTGEKVFLECVQDMDHENMFWYRQDPGLGLRLIYFSYDVKMKEKGDIPEGYSVSREKKERFSLILESASTNQTSMYLCASSLSDGRSYEQYFGPGTRLTVT.

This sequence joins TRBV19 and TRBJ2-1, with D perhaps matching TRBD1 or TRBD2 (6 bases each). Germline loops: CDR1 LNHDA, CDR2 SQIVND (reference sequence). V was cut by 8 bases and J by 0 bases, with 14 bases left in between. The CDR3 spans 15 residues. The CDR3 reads CASRRDTDSYNEQFF. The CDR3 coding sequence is TGTGCCAGTCGGCGGGACACCGACTCCTACAATGAGCAGTTCTTC.